This TCR beta chain came from a study of cytomegalovirus exposure and HLA in healthy donors. As for this clone: Antigen: not known.

The primer mix had 60 Vbeta and 13 Jbeta primers. Some clones are missing from TCRdb's copy, which holds only in-frame ones; the method was immunoSEQ multiplex PCR. Of about 150,000 clones detected, about 68% appear once; the ten largest clones hold around 2.3%. Study-wide results and caveats: In an earlier analysis, in 540 or so donors, most V segments appeared productive either ~90% or ~30% of the time.

Germline CDR1 SGHTA, CDR2 FQGNSA. V was shortened by 1 base and J by 10 bases, with 10 bases between the two germline ends. This CDR3 is 13 amino acids long. Sequencing used PBMCs. The clonotype was recovered from a man younger than 45 in good health and CMV-seronegative. J is TRBJ1-4 and V is TRBV7-2; D is unclear. CDR3 in DNA: TGTGCCAGCAGCTTAGAGGTCCGGGGAAAACTGTTTTTT. Its protein product is CASSLEVRGKLFF. The full variable domain, its missing parts supplied by reference TRBV7-2 and TRBJ1-4, is GAGVSQSPSNKVTEKGKDVELRCDPISGHTALYWYRQSLGQGLEFLIYFQGNSAPDKSGLPSDRFSAERTGGSVSTLTIQRTQQEDSAVYLCASSLEVRGKLFFGSGTQLSVL.